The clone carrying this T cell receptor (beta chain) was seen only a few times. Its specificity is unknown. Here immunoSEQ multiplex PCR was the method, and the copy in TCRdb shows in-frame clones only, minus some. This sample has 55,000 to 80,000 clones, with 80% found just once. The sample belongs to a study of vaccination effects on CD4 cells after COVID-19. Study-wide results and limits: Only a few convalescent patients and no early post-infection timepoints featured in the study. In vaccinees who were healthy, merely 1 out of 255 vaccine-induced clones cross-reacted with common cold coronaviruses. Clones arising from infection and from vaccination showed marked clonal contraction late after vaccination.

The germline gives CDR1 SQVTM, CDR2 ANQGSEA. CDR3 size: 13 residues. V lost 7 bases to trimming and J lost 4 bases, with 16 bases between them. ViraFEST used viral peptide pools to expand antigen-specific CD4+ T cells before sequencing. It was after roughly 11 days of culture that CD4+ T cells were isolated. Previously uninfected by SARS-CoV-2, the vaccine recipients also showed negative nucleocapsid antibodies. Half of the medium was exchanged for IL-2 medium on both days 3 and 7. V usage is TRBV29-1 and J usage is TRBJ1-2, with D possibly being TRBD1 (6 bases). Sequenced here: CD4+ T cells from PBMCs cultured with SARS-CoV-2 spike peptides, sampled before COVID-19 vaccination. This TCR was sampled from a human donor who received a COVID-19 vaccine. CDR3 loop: CSAPRRTAYGYTF. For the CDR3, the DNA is TGCAGCGCTCCAAGACGGACAGCCTATGGCTACACCTTC.